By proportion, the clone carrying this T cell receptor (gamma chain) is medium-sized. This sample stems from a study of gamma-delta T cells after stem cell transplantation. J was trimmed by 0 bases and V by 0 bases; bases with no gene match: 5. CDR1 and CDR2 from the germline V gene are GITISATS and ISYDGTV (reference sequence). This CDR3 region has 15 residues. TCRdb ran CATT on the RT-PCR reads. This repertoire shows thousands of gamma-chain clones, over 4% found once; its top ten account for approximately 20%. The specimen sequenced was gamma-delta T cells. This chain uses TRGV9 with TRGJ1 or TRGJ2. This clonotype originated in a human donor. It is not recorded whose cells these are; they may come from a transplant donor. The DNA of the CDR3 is TGTGCCTTGTGGGAGGTGAAGGAGAATTATTATAAGAAACTCTTT. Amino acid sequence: CALWEVKENYYKKLF.